This is a list of T cell receptor beta chains from one sample in a study of T cell responses to AZD1222 COVID-19 vaccine. Using immunoSEQ multiplex PCR, the repertoire was profiled, and TCRdb retains in-frame clones only, with some absent. This sample has approximately 110,000 clones; 70% to 90% occur once, and the top ten carry roughly 6.2%. Specimen: peripheral blood, collected on day 0 of AZD1222 vaccination. The origin of the receptors is an adult in good health. Each CDR3 is given with its conserved first and last residue.

cdr3_length: 13; v_call: TRBV6-5; cdr3_aa: CASRHSGNQPQHF
cdr3_length: 14; v_call: TRBV7-2; cdr3_aa: CASSLLMGDTEAFF
cdr3_length: 14; v_call: TRBV5-1; cdr3_aa: CASSFADAADTQYF
cdr3_length: 16; v_call: TRBV2; cdr3_aa: CASSSTGLVHMGEQYF
cdr3_length: 13; v_call: TRBV25-1; cdr3_aa: CASSEYVPDQQYF
cdr3_length: 14; v_call: TRBV5-6; cdr3_aa: CASSPLGRDYGYTF
cdr3_length: 15; v_call: TRBV7-9; cdr3_aa: CASSRWTGVDEKLFF
cdr3_length: 15; v_call: TRBV11-3; cdr3_aa: CASSLGTGGYNEQFF
cdr3_length: 14; v_call: TRBV18; cdr3_aa: CASSPRDRDHGYTF
cdr3_length: 14; v_call: TRBV2; cdr3_aa: CARTGTSGTYEQYF
cdr3_length: 17; v_call: TRBV7-2; cdr3_aa: CASSLGGRGANTGELFF
cdr3_length: 12; v_call: TRBV7-2; cdr3_aa: CASSLSGYEQYF
cdr3_length: 14; v_call: TRBV2; cdr3_aa: CASSRQGIYQPQHF
cdr3_length: 11; v_call: TRBV29-1; cdr3_aa: CSVISSFEAFF
cdr3_length: 16; v_call: TRBV18; cdr3_aa: CASSPLDHQGQETQYF
cdr3_length: 16; v_call: TRBV21-1; cdr3_aa: CASSNFGTGVSYEQYF
cdr3_length: 17; v_call: TRBV30; cdr3_aa: CAWSTPLRVWTKNIQYF
cdr3_length: 13; v_call: TRBV2; cdr3_aa: CASSEFSGNTIYF
cdr3_length: 11; v_call: TRBV29-1; cdr3_aa: CSVDGRYGYTF
cdr3_length: 14; v_call: TRBV4-1; cdr3_aa: CASSQDGTDYEQYF